The sequence of this TCR beta chain was determined in a study of blood T cell repertoires in COVID-19. In the original analysis: Reference gene primer amplification gave nucleated cell count estimates. Some clones are missing from TCRdb's copy, which holds only in-frame ones; the method was immunoSEQ multiplex PCR. V, J and clone size were drawn from that table, and D and trimming were deduced from the DNA. The sample carries roughly 230,000 clones, around 83% recorded once. This clone has more than one count but fewer than ten. This CDR3 is built from 14 residues. The sequence was collected from a man aged 40-49 years with active or convalescent COVID-19. The V call is TRBV21-1, the J call TRBJ2-1; the table's D call of TRBD1 was not tested on the DNA. TRBV21-1 is a listed pseudogene. The source material was peripheral blood. CDR3 nucleotide sequence: TGTGCCAGCAGCAAGGGGACAGGGGGAAATGAGCAGTTCTTC. Its protein product is CASSKGTGGNEQFF.